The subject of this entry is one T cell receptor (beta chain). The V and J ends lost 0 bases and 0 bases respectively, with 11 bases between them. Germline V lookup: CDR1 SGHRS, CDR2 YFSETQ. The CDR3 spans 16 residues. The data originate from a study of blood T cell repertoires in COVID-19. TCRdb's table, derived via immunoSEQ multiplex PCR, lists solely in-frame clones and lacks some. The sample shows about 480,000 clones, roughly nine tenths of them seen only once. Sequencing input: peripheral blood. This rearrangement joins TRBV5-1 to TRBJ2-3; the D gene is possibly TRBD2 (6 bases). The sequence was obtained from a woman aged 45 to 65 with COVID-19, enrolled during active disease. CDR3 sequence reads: CASSLVEGRSTDTQYF. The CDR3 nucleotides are TGCGCCAGCAGCTTGGTGGAGGGGCGAAGCACAGATACGCAGTATTTT.